This T cell receptor beta chain was retrieved from a study of T cells after yellow fever vaccination (dated by TCRdb to the late 2010s). About the full investigation: The SMART-Seq v4 Ultra Low Input RNA kit was used to prepare libraries from fractions with low cell numbers. Bulk TCR alpha and beta repertoires were sequenced longitudinally to track T-cell clones before and after primary and booster YFV17D yellow fever vaccination. Two healthy male donors, one aged 18 to 30 and one aged 30 to 40 years, were included in the cohort. Blood was drawn at multiple timepoints before and after primary and secondary immunization, with bulk PBMC replicates and cell subsets isolated.

The treatment or condition label on this specimen signifies: live attenuated yellow fever vaccine strain. Two biological replicates of bulk PBMCs were collected at each blood-draw timepoint. PBMCs were isolated from peripheral blood using a standard Ficoll-Paque protocol. TriZol was used to extract RNA from bulk PBMCs, CD4 and CD8 fractions, and dextramer-positive and dextramer-negative fractions. The paper as a whole reports these results and caveats: The study included only two donors, which limits how far the findings can be generalized. Most clones expanded after primary vaccination were re-detected after the booster (96% of CD4 and roughly 87% of CD8), suggesting broad memory maintenance. A small fraction of clonotypes appeared in both the CD4 and CD8 compartments, likely as a result of convergent recombination. Computational filtering was required because FACS-sorted repertoires could contain abundant contaminating clonotypes from the bulk population. The secondary T-cell response was found to be weaker but faster than the primary response, with a peak reached on day 5 rather than on day 15.

Synthesis of TCR cDNA relied on 5'RACE template switching, a step that introduced a universal primer site along with unique molecular identifiers. Priming of cDNA synthesis was performed from both the TCR alpha and TCR beta constant segments. Library amplification used two PCR steps, and the second PCR step added sample barcodes and sequencing adapters. Sequencing of libraries was performed on Illumina HiSeq 2500 (2x100 bp) or NovaSeq (2x150 bp). The published analysis was carried out like this. MIGEC handled demultiplexing of reads and collapsing into UMI consensus sequences, while MiXCR performed V(D)J alignment. Vaccine-responding clonotypes were identified with edgeR using replicate PBMC samples, with FDR below 0.01 and a log2 fold change above 5 up to day 15 being required. Each bulk clonotype received a CD4 or CD8 identity based on whether the sequenced CD4 or CD8 repertoire contained that clonotype at higher abundance. TCRdb reanalyzed the raw reads on its own, using fastp at Q25 for trimming and MiXCR for clone calling, and kept in-frame beta chains. Merged by CDR3 protein, the rows form single entries marked with the most common genes and DNA. What appears here as the V and J calls and clone size reflects TCRdb's work, not the paper's. This sample is represented by about 340,000 distinct CDR3 sequences; over 8% of them were singletons. The ten largest clones capture over 15% of the sample.

As regards this clonotype: It has no known antigen specificity. This sequence may be a read error, since a much larger clone differs from it by one base.

The sequence derives from a man younger than 35 who received the YFV17D yellow fever vaccine. The sequencing used PBMCs, collected on the day of the first yellow fever vaccination.

The DNA sequence is given as TGTGCCATCAGTTTAGCCCATCTAGCGGTCCAGGGAAACATTCAGTACTTC. This translates into CAISLAHLAVQGNIQYF. The rearranged segments are TRBV12-3 or TRBV12-4 and TRBJ2-4, with TRBD2 identical over 7 junction bases. The CDR3 spans 17 residues, from the cysteine through the phenylalanine. The CDR3 DNA has 51 bases and is translated from base 1.